One TCR beta chain is described in this entry. At least ten counts were recorded for this clonotype. This clone's antigen is unknown. Base qualities are not provided; no much larger clone lies one nucleotide away. The sample is drawn from a study of CD8+CD57+ T cells in acquired aplastic anemia (dated by TCRdb to the late 2010s). Regarding the research as a whole: Extracted DNA from sorted CD4+ and CD8+ cells averaged approximately 3.4 ug, ranging from roughly 0.17 to 27.4 ug. For healthy donor samples, the average read count was about 10 million for CD4+ cells and around 12 million for CD8+ cells.

In the study, sorted CD4+ and CD8+ blood T cells from patients with severe aplastic anemia and from healthy subjects underwent deep sequencing of TCR repertoires. Ficoll-Paque density gradient centrifugation was used to isolate peripheral blood mononuclear cells. CD4+ and CD8+ T cells were sorted by FACS or magnetic beads before DNA extraction. Cut back by 6 bases and 0 bases, the V and J ends lie 14 bases apart. Sequences DFQATT (CDR1) and SNEGSKA (CDR2) are obtained from the germline V gene (reference sequence). Taken from cysteine to phenylalanine, the CDR3 has 14 residues. Only the CDR3 part of the read is kept: 42 bases, read in frame from the first base. TCR beta VDJ combination and CDR3 sequence profiling used genomic DNA as the template. An Illumina HiSeq 2000 was used for TCR repertoire sequencing. The original methods were these. TRBV/TRBJ rearrangement plots, CDR3 size and DJ length profiles, and Simpson's diversity index were used to assess repertoires. Whichever DNA sequence was most abundant in the deep sequencing data was defined as the immunodominant clone. CDR3 amino acid sequences were screened for sharing across subjects and were compared with published repertoires and the VDJdb database. Through fastp at Q25 and MiXCR, TCRdb rebuilt clones from the public reads, retaining in-frame beta chains. All rows with the same CDR3 protein become a single entry with the most common DNA and genes. The V and J calls follow TCRdb's processing rather than the paper's. Counted in this sample were 200,000 to 250,000 distinct CDR3 sequences; 30% to 40% of them appeared once. The ten biggest clones cover 0.95% to 1.3% of the sample.

The study at large found these results: Patients and healthy controls showed no significant difference in CD8+ Simpson's diversity (P=0.060). Some 27 CD8+ CDR3 sequences were found in both patients and controls but appeared to be highly expressed in patients and within the immunodominant clones of the patients.

The source is a human donor in good health, serving as a control. The rearranged segments are TRBV20-1 and TRBJ1-1; the D gene remains uncertain. The sample consisted of sorted CD4+, CD8+, or CD8+CD57+ T cells (not recorded which) from PBMCs. The sequenced DNA: TGCAGTGCAGAAAAGGCATACTTGAACACTGAAGCTTTCTTT. This codes for CSAEKAYLNTEAFF.